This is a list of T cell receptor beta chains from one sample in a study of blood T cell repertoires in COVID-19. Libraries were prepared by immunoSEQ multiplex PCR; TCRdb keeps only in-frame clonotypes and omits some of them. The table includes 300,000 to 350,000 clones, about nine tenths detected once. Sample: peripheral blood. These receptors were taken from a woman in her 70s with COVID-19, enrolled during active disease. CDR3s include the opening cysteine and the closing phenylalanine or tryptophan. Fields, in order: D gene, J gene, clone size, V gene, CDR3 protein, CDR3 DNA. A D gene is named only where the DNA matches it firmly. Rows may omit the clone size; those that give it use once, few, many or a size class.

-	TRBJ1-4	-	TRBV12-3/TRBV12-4	CASGTGREKLFF	TGTGCCAGCGGTACAGGGAGAGAAAAACTGTTTTTT
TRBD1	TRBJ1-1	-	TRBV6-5	CASTDRGNTEAFF	TGTGCCAGCACGGACAGGGGGAACACTGAAGCTTTCTTT
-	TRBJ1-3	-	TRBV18	CASSRGGGSGNTIYF	TGTGCCAGCTCCCGCGGGGGCGGCTCTGGAAACACCATATATTTT
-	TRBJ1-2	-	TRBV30	CAWSVGVNYGYTF	TGTGCCTGGAGTGTAGGGGTAAACTATGGCTACACCTTC
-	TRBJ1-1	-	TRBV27	CASSLLRRTEAFF	TGTGCCAGCAGTTTATTACGCAGGACTGAAGCTTTCTTT
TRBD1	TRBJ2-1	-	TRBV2	CASSETRGQNEQFF	TGTGCCAGCAGTGAAACCAGGGGGCAAAATGAGCAGTTCTTC
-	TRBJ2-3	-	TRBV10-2	CASKQLAYTDTQYF	TGCGCCAGCAAACAACTAGCTTACACAGATACGCAGTATTTT
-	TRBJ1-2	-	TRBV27	CATKRGGHPRGDGYTF	TGTGCCACCAAAAGGGGAGGGCACCCTCGCGGGGATGGCTACACCTTC
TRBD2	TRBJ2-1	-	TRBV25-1	CASSDWRGGRNEQFF	TGTGCCAGCAGTGATTGGCGGGGGGGCCGAAATGAGCAGTTCTTC
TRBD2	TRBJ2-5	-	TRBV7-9	CASSNKVWLAGAPYKYQETQYF	TGTGCCAGCAGCAATAAGGTGTGGCTAGCGGGGGCCCCCTATAAGTACCAAGAGACCCAGTACTTC
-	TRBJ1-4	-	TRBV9	CASSTGATNEKLFF	TGTGCCAGCAGCACAGGTGCAACTAATGAAAAACTGTTTTTT
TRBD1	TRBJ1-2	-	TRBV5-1	CASSFAGTEVNYGYTF	TGCGCCAGCAGCTTCGCCGGGACAGAGGTCAACTATGGCTACACCTTC
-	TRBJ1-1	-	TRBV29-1	CSVVQGGTEAFF	TGCAGCGTTGTTCAAGGGGGCACTGAAGCTTTCTTT
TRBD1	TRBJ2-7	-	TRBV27	CASSLKGQGHEQYF	TGTGCCAGCAGTTTAAAGGGACAGGGACACGAGCAGTACTTC
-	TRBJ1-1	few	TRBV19	CAPPAGANTEAFF	TGTGCCCCACCCGCTGGAGCCAACACTGAAGCTTTCTTT
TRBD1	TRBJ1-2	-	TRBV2	CASGSDRGYYGYTF	TGTGCCAGCGGATCGGACAGGGGGTACTATGGCTACACCTTC
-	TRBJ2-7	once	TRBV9	CASSGGSYEQYF	TGTGCCAGCAGCGGAGGATCCTACGAGCAGTACTTC
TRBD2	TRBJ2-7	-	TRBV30	CAWSTSGTYEQYF	TGTGCCTGGAGTACTAGCGGGACCTACGAGCAGTACTTC
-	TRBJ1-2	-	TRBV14	CASSAGVLNYGYTF	TGTGCCAGCAGTGCAGGGGTCTTGAACTATGGCTACACCTTC
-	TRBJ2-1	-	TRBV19	CAKLGPGCCPYNEQFF	TGTGCCAAGCTGGGGCCAGGGTGTTGCCCCTACAATGAGCAGTTCTTC
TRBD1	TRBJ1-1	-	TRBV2	CASIRTGVNTEAFF	TGTGCCAGCATTCGGACAGGGGTGAACACTGAAGCTTTCTTT
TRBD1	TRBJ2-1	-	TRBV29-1	CSGRTGGLVNEQFF	TGCAGCGGGCGGACAGGTGGCCTCGTTAATGAGCAGTTCTTC
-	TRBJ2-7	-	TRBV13	CASSFGLRGGYEQYF	TGTGCCAGCAGCTTTGGACTACGCGGTGGGTACGAGCAGTACTTC
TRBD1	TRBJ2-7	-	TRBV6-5	CASSSTGTGDEQYF	TGTGCCAGCAGTTCCACCGGGACAGGAGACGAGCAGTACTTC
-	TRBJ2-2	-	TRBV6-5	CASGRSPNTGELFF	TGTGCCAGCGGGCGAAGTCCGAACACCGGGGAGCTGTTTTTT
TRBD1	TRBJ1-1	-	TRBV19	CASSARDRVTEAFF	TGTGCCAGTAGTGCCCGGGACAGGGTCACTGAAGCTTTCTTT
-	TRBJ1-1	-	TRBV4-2	CASSQGEQVLNTEAFF	TGTGCCAGCAGCCAAGGCGAACAGGTTCTGAACACTGAAGCTTTCTTT
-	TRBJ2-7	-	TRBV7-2	CASSSYERPYEQYF	TGTGCCAGCAGCTCTTATGAGCGGCCCTACGAGCAGTACTTC
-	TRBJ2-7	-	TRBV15	CATSRDRETDYEQYF	TGTGCCACCAGCAGAGATCGGGAGACAGACTACGAGCAGTACTTC
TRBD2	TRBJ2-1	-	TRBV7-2	CASSLGLAGGVHNEQFF	TGTGCCAGCAGCCTGGGACTAGCGGGGGGGGTGCACAATGAGCAGTTCTTC